This T cell receptor (beta chain) stems from a study of cytomegalovirus exposure and HLA in healthy donors. Study-wide results and limits: The number of N-insertions in an Asian-associated ancestry cluster was reportedly below the roughly 700-donor mean in a later analysis.

Concerning this clone: The antigen remains unidentified.

PCR employed 60 Vbeta and 13 Jbeta primers. In the source study's methods: An analysis performed later counted 74 million or so unique TCR beta chains (around 9.9 million of them shared). Produced via immunoSEQ multiplex PCR; TCRdb's table is partial and in-frame only. The V and J calls and clone size were taken over from that table, and D and trimming were inferred from the DNA. Of 130,000 or so clones in the sample, 77% were seen once. V shed 1 base and J shed 1 base, with 12 bases lying between them. The CDR3 sequence is 16 residues long. The germline CDR1 and CDR2 sequences are SGHRS and YFSETQ. This TCR came from a woman aged 55-70 years in good health and CMV-seronegative. The genes are TRBV5-1 and TRBJ1-3; a weak D match, TRBD1 (5 bases). The sample comprised PBMCs. The DNA of the CDR3 is TGCGCCAGCAGCTTGCTAGGAACAGGATCTGGAAACACCATATATTTT. Residues: CASSLLGTGSGNTIYF.